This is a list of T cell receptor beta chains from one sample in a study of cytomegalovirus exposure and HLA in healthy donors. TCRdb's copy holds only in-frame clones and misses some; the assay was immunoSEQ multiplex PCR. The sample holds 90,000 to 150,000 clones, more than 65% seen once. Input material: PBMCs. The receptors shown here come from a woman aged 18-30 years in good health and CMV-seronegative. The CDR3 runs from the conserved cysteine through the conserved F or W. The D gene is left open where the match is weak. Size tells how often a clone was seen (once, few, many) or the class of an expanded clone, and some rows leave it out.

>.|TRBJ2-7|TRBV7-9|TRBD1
TGTGCCAGCAGCTCGCGGGACAGGGGGTACGAGCAGTACTTC
CASSSRDRGYEQYF
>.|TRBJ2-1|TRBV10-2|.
TGCGCCAGTTCGACTTCCTACAATGAGCAGTTCTTC
CASSTSYNEQFF
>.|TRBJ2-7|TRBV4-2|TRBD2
TGTGCCAGCAGCCCCCGGACTAGCGGGAGGCCCTACGAGCAGTACTTC
CASSPRTSGRPYEQYF
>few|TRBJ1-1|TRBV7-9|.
TGTGCCAGCAGCCACACGCTTTGGGAGGGAAACACTGAAGCTTTCTTT
CASSHTLWEGNTEAFF
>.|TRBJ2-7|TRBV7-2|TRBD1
TGTGCCAGCAGCTTAAGGTGGGACAGGGGGCGGTACGAGCAGTACTTC
CASSLRWDRGRYEQYF
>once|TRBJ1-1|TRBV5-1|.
TGCGCCAGCCAAGGGGTTTCGAACACTGAAGCTTTCTTT
CASQGVSNTEAFF
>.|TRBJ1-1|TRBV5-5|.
TGTGCCAGCAGCTTGACAGGGAATGCTGAAGCTTTCTTT
CASSLTGNAEAFF
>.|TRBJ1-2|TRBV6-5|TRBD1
TGTGCCAGCAGCCGGACAGGGGCTAACTATGGCTACACCTTC
CASSRTGANYGYTF
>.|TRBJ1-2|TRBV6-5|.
TGTGCCACCGCCCCAGGGGACTATGGCTACACCTTC
CATAPGDYGYTF
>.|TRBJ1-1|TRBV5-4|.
TGTGCCAGCAGCCCCCCAGGGTCCCAGCGTGAAGCTTTCTTT
CASSPPGSQREAFF
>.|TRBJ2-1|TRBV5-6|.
TGTGCCAGCAGCTTGATGGGAGCGGGGCAGTTCTTC
CASSLMGAGQFF
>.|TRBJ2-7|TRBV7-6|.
TGTGCCAGCAGCTCCTCAGGGGATGTCTACGAGCAGTACTTC
CASSSSGDVYEQYF
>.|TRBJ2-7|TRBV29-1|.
TGCAGCGTGGAACAGGGATCAACCTACGAGCAGTACTTC
CSVEQGSTYEQYF
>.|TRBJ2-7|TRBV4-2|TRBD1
TGTGCCAGCCAGGGGGAAGAGTACGAGCAGTACTTC
CASQGEEYEQYF
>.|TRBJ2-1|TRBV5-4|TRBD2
TGTGCCAGCAGCTTGCCTACGGGACTAGCGGGATACGATGAGCAGTTCTTC
CASSLPTGLAGYDEQFF
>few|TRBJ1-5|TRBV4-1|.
TGCGCCAGCAGCCAAGATCAGGTTAGCAATCAGCCCCAGCATTTT
CASSQDQVSNQPQHF
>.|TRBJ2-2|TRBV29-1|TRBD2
TGCAGCGCAAGAAGGGCGGGGGACACCGGGGAGCTGTTTTTT
CSARRAGDTGELFF
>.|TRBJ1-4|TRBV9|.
TGTGCCAGCAGCTACACGGGGGGCAGTGAAAAACTGTTTTTT
CASSYTGGSEKLFF
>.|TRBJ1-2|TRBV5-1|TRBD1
TGCGCCAGCAGCTTGGGGGGCATGACAGGGGAGGGCTACACCTTC
CASSLGGMTGEGYTF
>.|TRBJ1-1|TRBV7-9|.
TGTGCCAGCAGCTTAGCGGGCCAACAGGGCGAAGCTTTCTTT
CASSLAGQQGEAFF
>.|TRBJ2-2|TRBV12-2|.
TGTGCAAGTCGCTTGGTCAGGGGGCTGAGCGGGGAGCTGTTTTTT
CASRLVRGLSGELFF
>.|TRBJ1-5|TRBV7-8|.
TGTGCCAGCATCACCAGACAGGATAATCAGCCCCAGCATTTT
CASITRQDNQPQHF
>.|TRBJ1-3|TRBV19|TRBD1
TGTGCCAGTAGGACCGGGACAGGAAGTGGAAACACCATATATTTT
CASRTGTGSGNTIYF
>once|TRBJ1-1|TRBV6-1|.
TGTGCCAGCAGTGAAGGGTCCGGGACTGAAGCTTTCTTT
CASSEGSGTEAFF
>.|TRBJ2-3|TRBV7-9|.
TGTGCCAGCATCCGCGGGCAGAGCACAGATACGCAGTATTTT
CASIRGQSTDTQYF
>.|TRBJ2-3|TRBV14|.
TGTGCCAGCAGCCCCGTAGTCCGTAGCACAGATACGCAGTATTTT
CASSPVVRSTDTQYF
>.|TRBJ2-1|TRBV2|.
TGTGCCAGCAGTGTAGAAGGCCCGAGGTTCTACAATGAGCAGTTCTTC
CASSVEGPRFYNEQFF
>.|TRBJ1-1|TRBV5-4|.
TGTGCCAGCAGCTCAAACACTGAAGCTTTCTTT
CASSSNTEAFF
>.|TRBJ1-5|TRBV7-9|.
TGTGCCAGCAGCCTATACAGGGAGCCCCAGCATTTT
CASSLYREPQHF
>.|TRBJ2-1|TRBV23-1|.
TGCGCCAGCAGTCTTAAGGCCCCCCTAGGGCAGTTCTTC
CASSLKAPLGQFF
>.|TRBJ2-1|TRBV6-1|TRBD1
TGTGCCAGCAGGTCGGGACAGCAGATTTACAATGAGCAGTTCTTC
CASRSGQQIYNEQFF
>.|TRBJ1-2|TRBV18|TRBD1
TGTGCCAGCTCACCTCCCAACAGGGGGGACCAGAGCTATGGCTACACCTTC
CASSPPNRGDQSYGYTF
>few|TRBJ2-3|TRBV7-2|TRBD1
TGTGCCAGCAGCCTCATGGGACAGGCTGGCGATACGCAGTATTTT
CASSLMGQAGDTQYF
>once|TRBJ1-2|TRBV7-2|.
TGTGCCAGCAGTTCTCCCCAACGGAGAGTCTATGGCTACACCTTC
CASSSPQRRVYGYTF
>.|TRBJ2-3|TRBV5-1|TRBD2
TGCGCCAGCAGCGCGGGACTAGCGGGGGCCACAGATACGCAGTATTTT
CASSAGLAGATDTQYF
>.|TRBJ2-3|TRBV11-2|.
TGTGCCAGCAGCTTAGTACGCGGGATGGGCACAGATACGCAGTATTTT
CASSLVRGMGTDTQYF
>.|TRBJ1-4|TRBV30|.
TGTGCCTGGACCAGCGGCCTGTTGAATGAAAAACTGTTTTTT
CAWTSGLLNEKLFF
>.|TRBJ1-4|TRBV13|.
TGTGCCAGCAGCTTAGGACGGGTTGGAGAAAAACTGTTTTTT
CASSLGRVGEKLFF
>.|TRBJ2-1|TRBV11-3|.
TGTGCCAGCAGCTTCGCGGAGGGCAATGAGCAGTTCTTC
CASSFAEGNEQFF
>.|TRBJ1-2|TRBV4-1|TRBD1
TGCGCCAGCAGTGGACAGGGGTATGGCTACACCTTC
CASSGQGYGYTF
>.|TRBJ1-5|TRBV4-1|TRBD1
TGCGCCAGCAGCCAAGTCGGGACAGGGGGCATTCAGCCCCAGCATTTT
CASSQVGTGGIQPQHF
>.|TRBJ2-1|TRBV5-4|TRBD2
TGTGCCAGCAGCTTGGGTGATAGCGGGTCCTACAATGAGCAGTTCTTC
CASSLGDSGSYNEQFF
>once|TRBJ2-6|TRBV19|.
TGTGCCAGTAGTACCGGACAAGCTGGGGCCAACGTCCTGACTTTC
CASSTGQAGANVLTF
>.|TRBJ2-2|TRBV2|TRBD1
TGTGCCAGCAGATTCCCTCTGACAGGGGACACCGGGGAGCTGTTTTTT
CASRFPLTGDTGELFF
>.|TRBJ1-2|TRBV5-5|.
TGTGCCAGCAGCTTGCTCGGTGAGGCAGGCTACACCTTC
CASSLLGEAGYTF
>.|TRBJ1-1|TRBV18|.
TGTGCCAGCTCACCGGAGGCGGCGGGGGATGGTTTCTTT
CASSPEAAGDGFF
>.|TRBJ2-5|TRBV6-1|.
TGTGCCAGCAGTGGACGGGGGAAAGAGACCCAGTACTTC
CASSGRGKETQYF
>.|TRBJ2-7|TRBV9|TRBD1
TGTGCCAGCAGCGAAAACCCAAAGGGGGCTACCTACGAGCAGTACTTC
CASSENPKGATYEQYF
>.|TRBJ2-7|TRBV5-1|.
TGCGCCAGCAGCTCGGGGGTCTCCTACGAGCAGTACTTC
CASSSGVSYEQYF
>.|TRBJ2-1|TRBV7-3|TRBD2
TGTGCCAGCAGCCCCCAAGCGGGGGGCATAGATGAGCAGTTCTTC
CASSPQAGGIDEQFF
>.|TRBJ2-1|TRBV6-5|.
TGTGCCACCTCTGGCGGATACAATGAGCAGTTCTTC
CATSGGYNEQFF
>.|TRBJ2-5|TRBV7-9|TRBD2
TGTGCCAGTGTTGGTCGGGATAGCGGGGGAGGAGAGACCCAGTACTTC
CASVGRDSGGGETQYF